The rows below give T cell receptor beta chains drawn from one sample of a study of blood T cell repertoires in COVID-19. The repertoire was sequenced with immunoSEQ multiplex PCR; TCRdb's copy has only in-frame clones and lacks some. The profile shows a few hundred thousand clones, 70% to 85% of them singletons. The sequenced material came from peripheral blood. The source of these receptors is a woman between 40 and 55 years old who had recovered from COVID-19. Each CDR3 is given with its conserved first and last residue. Each record gives: clone size, J gene, V gene, D gene, CDR3 protein, CDR3 DNA. The D gene is left open where the match is weak. A row's size may be missing; if present it is once, few, many or a size class.

>.|TRBJ1-2|TRBV12-3/TRBV12-4|.
CASSLGEGYTF
TGTGCCAGCAGTTTAGGGGAGGGCTACACCTTC
>.|TRBJ1-3|TRBV10-3|.
CAISALQGPSGNTIYF
TGTGCCATCAGCGCTTTACAGGGACCTTCTGGAAACACCATATATTTT
>few|TRBJ1-5|TRBV2|TRBD1
CASTSDRGLVGNQPQHF
TGTGCCAGCACCTCGGACAGGGGGCTTGTGGGCAATCAGCCCCAGCATTTT
>few|TRBJ1-6|TRBV4-3|.
CASSHRSNYNSPLHF
TGCGCCAGCAGCCACCGGAGTAACTATAATTCACCCCTCCACTTT
>.|TRBJ2-7|TRBV19|TRBD1
CASSIGTGISYEQYF
TGTGCCAGTAGTATAGGGACAGGGATTTCCTACGAGCAGTACTTC
>few|TRBJ2-3|TRBV11-3|TRBD1
CASTWGTGGLDTQYF
TGTGCCAGCACTTGGGGGACAGGGGGCTTGGATACGCAGTATTTT
>.|TRBJ1-1|TRBV7-9|.
CASSLARGGPDTEAFF
TGTGCCAGCAGCTTAGCCCGGGGAGGGCCCGACACTGAAGCTTTCTTT
>.|TRBJ2-2|TRBV19|.
CASSIWQATGELFF
TGTGCCAGTAGTATTTGGCAGGCCACCGGGGAGCTGTTTTTT
>.|TRBJ1-5|TRBV2|.
CASSRDSHVGQPQHF
TGTGCCAGCAGTCGAGACAGCCACGTCGGTCAGCCCCAGCATTTT
>.|TRBJ2-1|TRBV28|.
CASSERAYNEQFF
TGTGCCAGCAGTGAACGGGCCTACAATGAGCAGTTCTTC
>.|TRBJ2-3|TRBV18|TRBD2
CASSPLFSGGADTQYF
TGTGCCAGCTCACCACTCTTTAGCGGGGGGGCCGATACGCAGTATTTT
>.|TRBJ1-2|TRBV10-3|.
CAISDSDLGGPGGYF
TGTGCCATCAGTGACTCCGACCTAGGCGGACCGGGGGGTTACTTC
>.|TRBJ2-7|TRBV7-8|TRBD2
CASSLALAGVYEQYF
TGTGCCAGCAGCTTAGCCCTAGCGGGGGTTTACGAGCAGTACTTC
>.|TRBJ2-2|TRBV5-1|.
CASSLWGTNTGELFF
TGCGCCAGCAGCTTGTGGGGGACTAACACCGGGGAGCTGTTTTTT
>.|TRBJ2-1|TRBV9|TRBD2
CASSVGLAGGYNEQFF
TGTGCCAGCAGCGTAGGATTAGCGGGGGGTTACAATGAGCAGTTCTTC
>.|TRBJ2-3|TRBV7-2|TRBD1
CASSSLGTGGDTQYF
TGTGCCAGCAGCTCCCTTGGGACAGGGGGGGATACGCAGTATTTT
>.|TRBJ2-7|TRBV10-3|.
CAISDRAVDEQYF
TGTGCCATCAGTGACAGGGCCGTTGACGAGCAGTACTTC
>.|TRBJ2-1|TRBV5-4|TRBD1
CASSPSGGTGLGNEQFF
TGTGCCAGCAGCCCATCGGGCGGGACAGGGCTTGGAAATGAGCAGTTCTTC
>.|TRBJ1-4|TRBV28|TRBD1
CASSLSGTANEKLFF
TGTGCCAGCAGTTTGTCCGGGACAGCTAATGAAAAACTGTTTTTT
>once|TRBJ2-3|TRBV3-1/TRBV3-2|.
CASRLLIRDSTDTQYF
TGTGCCAGCAGACTTTTGATCAGGGACTCCACAGATACGCAGTATTTT
>.|TRBJ1-5|TRBV2|.
CASSDPREDQPQHF
TGTGCCAGCAGTGACCCCAGGGAGGATCAGCCCCAGCATTTT
>.|TRBJ2-3|TRBV11-3|.
CASRKAPDTQYF
TGTGCCAGCAGAAAAGCCCCAGATACGCAGTATTTT
>.|TRBJ1-1|TRBV5-1|TRBD1
CASSPGQGAITEAFF
TGCGCCAGCAGCCCGGGACAGGGGGCGATAACTGAAGCTTTCTTT
>.|TRBJ2-5|TRBV3-1/TRBV3-2|TRBD2
CASSQIRGVQETQYF
TGTGCCAGCAGCCAAATTCGGGGGGTCCAAGAGACCCAGTACTTC
>.|TRBJ1-5|TRBV24-1|TRBD1
CATSDPRQGNQPQHF
TGTGCCACCAGTGACCCAAGACAGGGGAATCAGCCCCAGCATTTT
>.|TRBJ2-7|TRBV4-2|.
CASSRPRGGVYEQYF
TGTGCCAGCAGCCGACCTCGGGGTGGAGTCTACGAGCAGTACTTC